These T cell receptor beta chains were read from a single sample in a study of cytomegalovirus exposure and HLA in healthy donors. Using immunoSEQ multiplex PCR, the repertoire was profiled, and TCRdb retains in-frame clones only, with some absent. The repertoire holds around 93,000 clones, around 73% seen once, with about 3.3% in the top ten. The sequencing input was PBMCs. All receptors derive from a middle-aged woman in good health and CMV-seronegative. The CDR3 runs from the conserved cysteine through the conserved F or W. D genes are given only for firm matches. Clone size is not always given. Where it is, it says once, few, many or a class for expanded clones.

j_call | clone_size | v_call | d_call | cdr3_nt | cdr3_aa
TRBJ2-3 | once | TRBV28 | . | TGTGCCAGCAGTCAAATCCCGGCCGCAGGGAGGCCAGATACGCAGTATTTT | CASSQIPAAGRPDTQYF
TRBJ2-7 | . | TRBV14 | . | TGTGCCAGCAGCCAACCGGCACAGGGAAGGAACGAGCAGTACTTC | CASSQPAQGRNEQYF
TRBJ2-1 | . | TRBV5-5 | TRBD1 | TGTGCCAGCAGCAGCCGGGACAGTAACAATGAGCAGTTCTTC | CASSSRDSNNEQFF
TRBJ2-3 | . | TRBV27 | . | TGTGCCAGCAACAGGGAACCAGATACGCAGTATTTT | CASNREPDTQYF
TRBJ2-7 | . | TRBV5-4 | TRBD2 | TGTGCCAGCAGCGCTAGCGGCCTGCCATCCTACGAGCAGTACTTC | CASSASGLPSYEQYF
TRBJ1-6 | . | TRBV7-2 | . | TGTGCCAGCAGCTTATTTAGGAGTTATAATTCACCCCTCCACTTT | CASSLFRSYNSPLHF
TRBJ2-3 | . | TRBV28 | . | TGTGCCAGCACAGAAGTAACAGATACGCAGTATTTT | CASTEVTDTQYF
TRBJ2-7 | . | TRBV6-5 | . | TGTGCCAGCAGACAACCCAGGGGCCGCTCCTACGAGCAGTACTTC | CASRQPRGRSYEQYF
TRBJ2-1 | . | TRBV30 | TRBD2 | TGTGCCTGGAGGGAACCGGGACTAGCGGGAGGGCCGTACAATGAGCAGTTCTTC | CAWREPGLAGGPYNEQFF
TRBJ2-7 | . | TRBV10-1 | TRBD2 | TGCGCCAGCAGGCCCGGAGCGGGAGGCTACGAGCAGTACTTC | CASRPGAGGYEQYF
TRBJ2-5 | . | TRBV20-1 | . | TGCAGTGCCGAGAGTTGGGAGACCCAGTACTTC | CSAESWETQYF
TRBJ2-2 | . | TRBV7-8 | TRBD2 | TGTGCCAGCAGCTTAGGGCTAGCGGGTTTTTGGACCGGGGAGCTGTTTTTT | CASSLGLAGFWTGELFF
TRBJ2-3 | . | TRBV28 | TRBD1 | TGTGCCAGCAGTTTATCGGGACAGGGCACAGATACGCAGTATTTT | CASSLSGQGTDTQYF
TRBJ2-1 | . | TRBV19 | . | TGTGCCAGTAGCGGGACACCTTCCAAGGAGCAGTTCTTC | CASSGTPSKEQFF
TRBJ2-4 | . | TRBV9 | TRBD2 | TGTGCCAGCAGCGTAAGCGGGACTAGCGGGATCGCGGACATTCAGTACTTC | CASSVSGTSGIADIQYF
TRBJ2-2 | . | TRBV11-2 | . | TGTGCCAGCAGCTTAATGGGGAGGTACCAGAACACCGGGGAGCTGTTTTTT | CASSLMGRYQNTGELFF
TRBJ1-2 | . | TRBV28 | . | TGTGCCAGCAGTTTACGCGGATTCTATGGCTACACCTTC | CASSLRGFYGYTF
TRBJ2-3 | . | TRBV11-2 | . | TGTGCCAGCAGCTCTCAGGGGTACAACACAGATACGCAGTATTTT | CASSSQGYNTDTQYF
TRBJ2-7 | . | TRBV27 | . | TGTGCCAGCAGTCGCGCTGACAGCTCCTACGAGCAGTACTTC | CASSRADSSYEQYF
TRBJ1-1 | few | TRBV6-5 | TRBD1 | TGTGCCAGCAGTTCGGACAGGGTACTCGCTGAAGCTTTCTTT | CASSSDRVLAEAFF
TRBJ2-7 | . | TRBV10-3 | TRBD1 | TGTGCCATACGCCCCGACAGGGCACACTCCTACGAGCAGTACTTC | CAIRPDRAHSYEQYF
TRBJ2-1 | . | TRBV7-3 | TRBD2 | TGTGCCAGCAGCAACGGACTAGCGGGGCCCAATGAGCAGTTCTTC | CASSNGLAGPNEQFF
TRBJ1-5 | . | TRBV7-8 | . | TGTGCCAGCAGCTTAGTCGCAACAGCTAATCAGCCCCAGCATTTT | CASSLVATANQPQHF
TRBJ1-3 | . | TRBV15 | . | TGTGCCACCAGCAGAGTTCGTTCCGGGGGGCTAGGAAACACCATATATTTT | CATSRVRSGGLGNTIYF
TRBJ1-4 | . | TRBV19 | . | TGTGCCAGTAGCCCCCCACCCCACGGCGGAAAACTGTTTTTT | CASSPPPHGGKLFF
TRBJ2-7 | few | TRBV30 | TRBD1 | TGTGCCTGTTCCACCTGGGACAGGGGCTACGAGCAGTACTTC | CACSTWDRGYEQYF
TRBJ2-1 | . | TRBV29-1 | TRBD2 | TGCAGCGTTAGCGGGGCGAGCTCCTACAATGAGCAGTTCTTC | CSVSGASSYNEQFF
TRBJ2-7 | few | TRBV5-5 | . | TGTGCCAGCAGCTTGGAGACAGCTACCTACGAGCAGTACTTC | CASSLETATYEQYF
TRBJ2-3 | . | TRBV19 | . | TGTGCCAGTAGTATTATGGAGGGAGTGGGAGATACGCAGTATTTT | CASSIMEGVGDTQYF
TRBJ2-7 | . | TRBV7-9 | TRBD1 | TGTGCCAGCAGCGCCCGACAGGGAGACTACGAGCAGTACTTC | CASSARQGDYEQYF
TRBJ1-4 | . | TRBV2 | . | TGTGCCAGCACCGAAGTGTCCCGGGGAGGTGAAAAACTGTTTTTT | CASTEVSRGGEKLFF
TRBJ2-7 | . | TRBV15 | TRBD1 | TGTGCCACCAGCAGAGGGGGGACAGGGGACTACGAGCAGTACTTC | CATSRGGTGDYEQYF
TRBJ1-2 | . | TRBV18 | . | TGTGCCAGCTCACCACAACAGGGAAGGGCAGACTATGGCTACACCTTC | CASSPQQGRADYGYTF
TRBJ1-1 | few | TRBV6-6 | TRBD1 | TGTGCCAGCAGCCAAACAGGGGGAAGGGGAGCTTTCTTT | CASSQTGGRGAFF
TRBJ1-5 | . | TRBV28 | TRBD1 | TGTGCCAGCAGTTTAACAGGACAGGGCAATCAGCCCCAGCATTTT | CASSLTGQGNQPQHF
TRBJ2-1 | . | TRBV18 | . | TGTGCCAGCTCACCAGCGCGGCCCGAAGGGGGGCAGTTCTTC | CASSPARPEGGQFF
TRBJ2-7 | . | TRBV5-6 | . | TGTGCCAGCAGCGCCTTGGTCGGGCAGGGGCAAATTTACGAGCAGTACTTC | CASSALVGQGQIYEQYF
TRBJ1-5 | . | TRBV6-5 | . | TGTGCCAGCAGTTTGGCTCCGGGTTTAAATCAGCCCCAGCATTTT | CASSLAPGLNQPQHF
TRBJ2-7 | . | TRBV5-1 | TRBD2 | TGCGCCAGCACCCTGTCATCAATCGGGGGGAGCTCCTACGAGCAGTACTTC | CASTLSSIGGSSYEQYF
TRBJ2-2 | . | TRBV5-1 | TRBD2 | TGCGCCAGCAGCTTGGGCGGGGGGCCCGCCGGGGAGCTGTTTTTT | CASSLGGGPAGELFF
TRBJ1-1 | few | TRBV7-9 | . | TGTGCCAGCAGCCCACCCGGGGGGCCTGAAGCTTTCTTT | CASSPPGGPEAFF
TRBJ2-1 | . | TRBV30 | . | TGTGCCTGGGTTTACTCGCGGGCGACTTATAGGAACAATGAGCAGTTCTTC | CAWVYSRATYRNNEQFF
TRBJ1-1 | . | TRBV10-3 | . | TGTGCCATCAGCCTACAGGCCCAGGGCACTGAAGCTTTCTTT | CAISLQAQGTEAFF
TRBJ2-1 | . | TRBV18 | . | TGTGCCAGCTCACCACTACTGAGCTCCTACAATGAGCAGTTCTTC | CASSPLLSSYNEQFF
TRBJ2-5 | few | TRBV6-5 | TRBD1 | TGTGCCAGCAGCCGGACAGGGTCAGAGACCCAGTACTTC | CASSRTGSETQYF
TRBJ2-7 | . | TRBV4-1 | TRBD2 | TGCGCCAGCAGCCAAGACGGTGCGGGAGGGAGCTCCTACGAGCAGTACTTC | CASSQDGAGGSSYEQYF
TRBJ2-7 | once | TRBV29-1 | . | TGCAGCGTTGATGTTCAGGGCTACGAGCAGTACTTC | CSVDVQGYEQYF
TRBJ2-2 | . | TRBV7-8 | TRBD1 | TGTGCCAGCAGCTTGGGGACAGGGGGCCTCGGGGAGCTGTTTTTT | CASSLGTGGLGELFF
TRBJ2-1 | . | TRBV5-6 | . | TGTGCCAGCAGCTTGGACAGCTACAATGAGCAGTTCTTC | CASSLDSYNEQFF